The 24 T cell receptor beta chains presented below share a single source sample, sequenced in a study of T cells in localized non-small cell lung cancer. Libraries were prepared by immunoSEQ multiplex PCR; TCRdb keeps only in-frame clonotypes and omits some of them. The profile shows nearly 15,000 clones, approximately 85% of them singletons. The sample in question was peripheral blood, obtained before any cancer treatment. The receptors derive from a woman aged 40-70 years with stage I lung adenocarcinoma.

The rearrangement joins TRBV21-1 to TRBJ2-7; the table's D call, TRBD2, was not checked against the DNA. TRBV21-1 is noted as a pseudogene. CDR3 length: 14 residues. CDR3 in amino acids: CASSKEPGSYEQYF. CDR3 coding DNA: TGTGCCAGCAGCAAAGAACCGGGGTCCTACGAGCAGTACTTC.

This clone was recorded a few times. This CDR3 reads CASSLEDRGNEQFF. The CDR3 DNA reads as TGCGCCAGCAGCTTGGAGGACAGAGGCAATGAGCAGTTCTTC. The chain uses TRBV5-1 and TRBJ2-1; weak D call: TRBD1 (6 bases). V was trimmed by 0 bases and J by 6 bases, leaving 10 bases between them. Germline values: CDR1 SGHRS, CDR2 YFSETQ. This CDR3 has 14 residues.

This CDR3 reads CASSQEGTVSQPQHF. The CDR3 DNA reads as TGCGCCAGCAGCCAAGAGGGGACCGTGAGTCAGCCCCAGCATTTT. The chain carries TRBV4-1 and TRBJ1-5; tentatively, D is TRBD1 (5 bases). Between the trimmed V and J ends, which lost 0 bases and 6 bases, there was a span of 12 bases. Looked up from germline, CDR1 is MGHRA and CDR2 is YSYEKL. CDR3 length: 15 amino acids.

The chain has TRBV2 and TRBJ2-2; D is unresolved. The V gene's germline CDR1 is SNHLY and CDR2 FYNNEI. This CDR3 spans 13 amino acids. Deletions cut 4 bases from V and 6 bases from J, with 9 bases between. The chain's CDR3 is CASSGRYAGELFF. The CDR3 DNA sequence: TGTGCCAGCAGTGGAAGGTACGCCGGGGAGCTGTTTTTT. Together with reference TRBV2 and TRBJ2-2, the CDR3 gives the full variable domain: EPEVTQTPSHQVTQMGQEVILRCVPISNHLYFYWYRQILGQKVEFLVSFYNNEISEKSEIFDDQFSVERPDGSNFTLKIRSTKLEDSAMYFCASSGRYAGELFFGEGSRLTVL.

The V call is TRBV5-6, the J call TRBJ2-7, with no clear D. The CDR3 runs to 11 residues. The germline V gene encodes CDR1 SGHDT and CDR2 YYEEEE. Trimming took 0 bases from V and 9 from J, leaving 7 bases between them. In nucleotides, the CDR3 is TGTGCCAGCAGCTTGGGTGATGGGCAGTACTTC. This encodes CASSLGDGQYF.

This clone has a handful of counts. V is TRBV7-3 and J is TRBJ2-3; tentative D call: TRBD2 (6 bases). The CDR3 is made up of 19 amino acids. V lost 0 bases and J 2 bases, leaving 21 bases between the germline ends. CDR1 SGHTA and CDR2 FQGTGA come from the germline V gene. CDR3 amino acids: CASSLTPSWAGSPTDTQYF. The CDR3 nucleotides read TGTGCCAGCAGCTTAACCCCATCCTGGGCGGGGTCACCCACAGATACGCAGTATTTT.

The chain joins TRBV29-1 to TRBJ2-7; the match to TRBD1 covers 7 bases. V dropped 6 bases and J dropped 1; count of bases not matched to a gene: 9. CDR1 and CDR2 from the germline V gene are SQVTM and ANQGSEA. The CDR3 sequence is 14 residues long. The CDR3 DNA sequence: TGCAGCGTCCTCCGGGACAGACTTTCCTACGAGCAGTACTTC. Protein: CSVLRDRLSYEQYF.

The chain combines TRBV5-6 with TRBJ1-3, with 8 bases identical to TRBD1. The V and J ends lost 4 bases and 2 bases, in that order; junction bases with no gene match: 8. Per germline, CDR1 SGHDT and CDR2 YYEEEE. The CDR3 covers 16 residues. The CDR3 region has the DNA TGTGCCAGCAGCACGACAGGGGTTTCTCCTGGAAACACCATATATTTT. The encoded protein is CASSTTGVSPGNTIYF.

The chain carries TRBV7-2 and TRBJ1-2; D is unresolved. CDR1 and CDR2 from the germline V gene are SGHTA and FQGNSA. The CDR3 covers 13 residues. V was trimmed by 3 bases and J by 7 bases, leaving 12 bases between them. The CDR3 nucleotides read TGTGCCAGCAGCTTTGGGTTAGGGATTGGCTACACCTTC. Translating gives CASSFGLGIGYTF.

Concerning this clone itself: The germline gene is not matched at one end of the junction; a read error may be the cause. The chain employs TRBV7-7 and TRBJ2-5; D gene ambiguous. This CDR3 region has 9 residues. Germline lookup yields CDR1 SSHAT and CDR2 FNYEAQ (reference sequence). The CDR3 is CASNETQYF. The DNA of the CDR3 is TGTGCTAGCAACGAGACCCAGTACTTC.

The chain uses TRBV7-2 and TRBJ1-5; D is ambiguous. Germline values: CDR1 SGHTA, CDR2 FQGNSA. V shed 5 bases and J shed 1 base, with 3 bases lying between them. The CDR3 loop spans 12 amino acids. CDR3 sequence: CASSLSNQPQHF. The CDR3 nucleotides read TGTGCCAGCAGCCTAAGCAATCAGCCCCAGCATTTT.

V usage is TRBV7-3 and J usage is TRBJ1-6, with D possibly matching TRBD1 (5 bases). The CDR3 sequence is 15 residues long. V lost 6 bases to trimming and J lost 7 bases, with 16 bases between them. Germline CDR1 reads SGHTA; CDR2 reads FQGTGA. CDR3 residues: CASRRDSRRNSPLHF. CDR3 coding DNA: TGTGCCAGCAGGCGAGACAGTCGGAGGAATTCACCCCTCCACTTT.

The chain's CDR3 is CASSLAGHTEAFF. The CDR3 DNA is TGTGCCAGCAGCCTCGCAGGTCACACTGAAGCTTTCTTT. This chain uses TRBV7-9 with TRBJ1-1; D is unclear. CDR1 and CDR2 from the germline V gene are SEHNR and FQNEAQ (reference sequence). V lost 5 bases and J 3 bases, leaving 10 bases between the germline ends. The CDR3 contains 13 residues. Filled out from reference TRBV7-9 and TRBJ1-1, the complete variable domain reads DTGVSQNPRHKITKRGQNVTFRCDPISEHNRLYWYRQTLGQGPEFLTYFQNEAQLEKSRLLSDRFSAERPKGSFSTLEIQRTEQGDSAMYLCASSLAGHTEAFFGQGTRLTVV.

This chain connects TRBV7-2 to TRBJ2-7; D is unclear. V lost 5 bases, J lost 5 bases, and 7 bases lay in between. CDR3 length equals 11 residues. Germline CDR1 and CDR2: SGHTA and FQGNSA. Here the CDR3 DNA reads TGTGCCAGCAGCCACACGCACGAGCAGTACTTC. Protein product: CASSHTHEQYF.

This chain links TRBV4-2 with TRBJ1-1; D possibly corresponds to TRBD1 (5 bases). Per germline, CDR1 LGHNA and CDR2 YNFKEQ. The CDR3 has 14 amino acids. V shed 4 bases and J shed 5 bases, with 14 bases lying between them. The CDR3 coding sequence is TGTGCCAGCAGCCCAGCGGAGGGGAGAACTGAAGCTTTCTTT. Protein sequence: CASSPAEGRTEAFF.

The chain employs TRBV4-1 and TRBJ2-5; unclear D gene. Trimming removed 7 bases at V and 1 base at J, with 13 bases between. The germline V gene encodes CDR1 MGHRA and CDR2 YSYEKL. This CDR3 comprises 14 residues. The CDR3 sequence is CASTSDVAQETQYF. As DNA, the CDR3 is TGCGCCAGCACCTCAGACGTAGCCCAAGAGACCCAGTACTTC.

Only a few counts were recorded for this clone. The genes are TRBV4-2 and TRBJ2-7; perhaps TRBD2 as D (5 bases). Between the trimmed V and J ends, which lost 1 base and 3 bases, there was a span of 16 bases. CDR3 length: 16 residues. In germline, CDR1 is LGHNA, CDR2 YNFKEQ. The CDR3 spells CASSQGGSERYYEQYF. Written as DNA, the CDR3 is TGTGCCAGCAGCCAAGGAGGGTCCGAGCGGTACTACGAGCAGTACTTC.

This clone appeared a few times. The rearrangement links TRBV4-2 to TRBJ1-6; D possibly corresponds to TRBD1 (5 bases). V was pared by 4 bases and J by 10 bases, with 17 bases between. The CDR3 is 15 residues long. Germline V gene data show CDR1 as LGHNA and CDR2 as YNFKEQ. The DNA for the CDR3 is TGTGCCAGCAGCCCCCAGCCAGGGACTGAGTCACCCCTCCACTTT. Protein sequence: CASSPQPGTESPLHF.

The chain has TRBV30 and TRBJ2-7; weak D call: TRBD2 (6 bases). V lost 0 bases to trimming and J lost 0 bases, with 15 bases between them. CDR3 length equals 16 residues. Per the germline V gene, CDR1 is GTSNPN and CDR2 is SVGIG (reference sequence). CDR3 sequence reads: CAWSVWGTDSSYEQYF. CDR3 in DNA: TGTGCCTGGAGTGTATGGGGGACTGATAGCTCCTACGAGCAGTACTTC.

This sequence joins TRBV30 and TRBJ1-2; 7 nucleotides match TRBD1. Germline lookup yields CDR1 GTSNPN and CDR2 SVGIG (reference sequence). The junction had 10 bases not matched to a gene; V was cut back by 4 bases and J by 2 bases. The CDR3 runs 15 residues. Here the CDR3 DNA reads TGTGCCTGGACCAGAGACAGGGCCCTAAACTATGGCTACACCTTC. It codes for CAWTRDRALNYGYTF.

The CDR3 region is CASSERTVYGYTF. The DNA for the CDR3 is TGTGCCAGCAGTGAAAGGACAGTCTATGGCTACACCTTC. The V gene is TRBV6-1, the J gene TRBJ1-2; TRBD1 is a possible D gene (6 bases). Germline CDR1 reads MNHNS; CDR2 reads SASEGT. Trimming took off 2 bases at V and 4 bases at J, with 8 bases between the two ends. This CDR3 comprises 13 residues.

The gene calls are TRBV5-6 and TRBJ2-2; perhaps TRBD2 as D (6 bases). CDR3 length: 16 residues. Trimming removed 4 bases from V and 4 bases from J, with 17 bases in between. CDR1 SGHDT and CDR2 YYEEEE come from the germline V gene. The DNA of the CDR3 is TGTGCCAGCAGCCTACGACACGCCGGGGGCACCGGGGAGCTGTTTTTT. As protein: CASSLRHAGGTGELFF.

V is TRBV9 and J is TRBJ2-5; 12 bases fit TRBD1. CDR3 size: 18 residues. CDR1 and CDR2 from the germline V gene are SGDLS and YYNGEE. V lost 3 bases, J lost 5 bases, and 14 bases stayed unmatched. The CDR3 here is CASSGLPPGQGARETQYF. CDR3 sequence (DNA): TGTGCCAGCAGCGGTCTACCACCGGGACAGGGGGCACGGGAGACCCAGTACTTC.

This clone has just a few counts. The rearrangement links TRBV7-2 to TRBJ1-4; D is unclear. Trimming pared 5 bases from V and 0 bases from J, leaving 10 bases between. The germline V gene encodes CDR1 SGHTA and CDR2 FQGNSA. This CDR3 contains 15 residues. Written as DNA, the CDR3 is TGTGCCAGCAGCCTCTCTCCTGCAACTAATGAAAAACTGTTTTTT. This codes for CASSLSPATNEKLFF.